Below, 21 T cell receptor beta chains from the same sample are listed, as sequenced in a study of T-cell reconstitution after alpha-beta-depleted transplantation in children. As it was prepared, the TCRbeta library received unique molecular identifiers. TCRdb recomputed calls from the PCR reads with MiXCR, one row per CDR3 protein. The repertoire consists of around 380,000 distinct CDR3 sequences, with roughly 11% occurring once and the leading ten covering 4.5% to 7%. The source material was PBMCs from the stem cell graft donor, sampled from the stem cell graft. These receptors came from a human donor who donated a stem cell graft to a child with acute myeloid leukemia.

In its sample, this clonotype was seen many times. V usage is TRBV6-5 and J usage is TRBJ1-1; 7 bases match TRBD1. V lost 2 bases to trimming and J lost 4 bases; unmatched junction nucleotides: 1. This CDR3 contains 13 residues. CDR1 and CDR2 (germline): MNHEY, SVGAGI. CDR3 nucleotides: TGTGCCAGCAGTTACAGGGGGCTCACTGAAGCTTTCTTT. As protein: CASSYRGLTEAFF.

V is TRBV18 and J is TRBJ1-1, with TRBD1 identical over 7 bases. Losses at the gene ends were 3 bases for V and 4 bases for J; bases not matched to a gene: 8. Per the germline V gene, CDR1 is KGHSH and CDR2 is LQKENI. CDR3 length: 15 residues. DNA for the CDR3: TGTGCCAGCTCACCTACACAGGGGTCCCCCACTGAAGCTTTCTTT. Encoded protein: CASSPTQGSPTEAFF.

This clonotype turned up a few times. The chain has TRBV5-1 and TRBJ2-7; possible D gene TRBD2, 7 bases. CDR1 is SGHRS and CDR2 is YFSETQ in the germline V gene. This CDR3 comprises 13 residues. With 4 bases removed from V and 3 bases from J, the gap between germline ends came to 11 bases. The CDR3 sequence: CASSHREGYEQYF. For the CDR3, the DNA is TGCGCCAGCAGCCACAGGGAGGGCTACGAGCAGTACTTC.

This clonotype was recorded a few times. The chain uses TRBV20-1 and TRBJ2-1, with a possible D match to TRBD1 (6 bases). Trimming removed 5 bases at V and 4 bases at J, with 9 bases between. CDR1 and CDR2 (germline): DFQATT, SNEGSKA (reference sequence). The CDR3 runs 12 residues. CDR3 sequence: CSALTGYNEQFF. Here the CDR3 DNA reads TGCAGTGCTCTAACAGGGTACAATGAGCAGTTCTTC.

The rearrangement uses TRBV7-6 and TRBJ2-6, with D perhaps assigned TRBD1 or TRBD2 (5 bases each). CDR1 and CDR2 from the germline V gene are SGHVS and FNYEAQ. Trimming stripped 5 bases from V and 4 bases from J, with 12 bases between. The length of the CDR3 is 15 residues. Here the CDR3 DNA reads TGTGCCAGCAGCCCCGGGGCTACCGGGGCCAACGTCCTGACTTTC. Its translation is CASSPGATGANVLTF.

DNA for the CDR3: TGTGCCAGCAGACTAGGCGCTTCGAGCACAGATACGCAGTATTTT. This gives the protein CASRLGASSTDTQYF. V gene TRBV7-6 combines with J gene TRBJ2-3; perhaps TRBD2 as D (5 bases). Trimming shortened V by 6 bases and J by 0 bases, and 13 bases separated the two germline ends. The CDR3 extends over 15 amino acids. Germline values: CDR1 SGHVS, CDR2 FNYEAQ.

This clonotype was detected many times. The chain has TRBV7-2 and TRBJ2-7; 7 bases align to TRBD1. This CDR3 spans 15 amino acids. V shed 2 bases, J shed 6 bases, and the junction held 10 bases outside the gene matches. Germline loops: CDR1 SGHTA, CDR2 FQGNSA. CDR3 loop: CASSLSGQVRGEQYF. Written as DNA, the CDR3 is TGTGCCAGCAGCTTATCTGGACAGGTTCGGGGCGAGCAGTACTTC.

This clonotype was seen repeatedly, ten times or more. The chain carries TRBV13 and TRBJ2-7, with D perhaps TRBD2 (6 bases). V shed 5 bases and J shed 10 bases, with 15 bases lying between them. This CDR3 is built from 12 residues. CDR1 and CDR2 (germline): PRHDT, FYEKMQ (reference sequence). This CDR3 is CASSPRRESQYF. DNA of the CDR3: TGTGCCAGCAGCCCCCGGAGGGAGTCCCAGTACTTC. The full variable domain, completed using reference TRBV13 and TRBJ2-7, is AAGVIQSPRHLIKEKRETATLKCYPIPRHDTVYWYQQGPGQDPQFLISFYEKMQSDKGSIPDRFSAQQFSDYHSELNMSSLELGDSALYFCASSPRRESQYFGPGTRLTVT.

The V call is TRBV7-8, the J call TRBJ1-4; D is perhaps TRBD1 (5 bases). This CDR3 spans 14 amino acids. The germline CDR1 and CDR2 sequences are SGHVS and FQNEAQ. V was cut by 8 bases and J by 7 bases, with 17 bases left in between. The CDR3 bases are TGTGCCAGCGGCGGCGGGGGATATGGTGAAAAACTGTTTTTT. Translation gives CASGGGGYGEKLFF.

This clonotype was observed a few times. The chain links TRBV7-2 to TRBJ2-1; D might be TRBD1 (6 bases). V was clipped by 5 bases and J by 9 bases, with 14 bases between them. CDR1 is SGHTA, CDR2 FQGNSA, per germline. The CDR3 sequence is 13 residues long. CDR3 loop: CASSQRGWGEQFF. In nucleotides, the CDR3 is TGTGCCAGCAGCCAGAGGGGGTGGGGTGAGCAGTTCTTC.

This clonotype is medium-sized (0.01 to 0.1%) within its sample. The chain joins TRBV7-3 to TRBJ2-1, with D maybe TRBD1 (5 bases). V was pared by 5 bases and J by 9 bases, with 14 bases between. The germline CDR1 and CDR2 sequences are SGHTA and FQGTGA. The CDR3 spans 13 residues. CDR3 bases: TGTGCCAGCAGCGCCTCCTTAGGGGTTGAGCAGTTCTTC. Translating gives CASSASLGVEQFF. Full variable domain (missing parts from reference TRBV7-3 and TRBJ2-1): GAGVSQTPSNKVTEKGKYVELRCDPISGHTALYWYRQSLGQGPEFLIYFQGTGAADDSGLPNDRFFAVRPEGSVSTLKIQRTERGDSAVYLCASSASLGVEQFFGPGTRLTVL.

This clonotype appeared a few times. V and J are TRBV5-1 and TRBJ2-7, with D possibly matching TRBD1 (6 bases). The CDR3 contains 14 residues. Germline CDR1 and CDR2: SGHRS and YFSETQ. With 4 bases removed from V and 2 bases from J, the gap between germline ends came to 13 bases. DNA for the CDR3: TGCGCCAGCAGCCCGGGACAACCTGCCTACGAGCAGTACGTC. Translation: CASSPGQPAYEQYV.

This clonotype came up a few times. The chain carries TRBV12-5 and TRBJ2-1; TRBD2 aligns across 14 bases. J was trimmed by 7 bases and V by 1 base; bases with no gene match: 0. This CDR3 has 15 amino acids. Per germline, CDR1 LGHNT and CDR2 FRNRAP. CDR3 nucleotide sequence: TGTGCTAGTGGTTTGGGACTAGCGGGGGGGAATGAGCAGTTCTTC. This sequence encodes CASGLGLAGGNEQFF.

CDR3 DNA sequence: TGTGCCAGCAGTTACCAAGCGGGAGGGCCCCTCTCCTACGAGCAGTACTTC. This encodes CASSYQAGGPLSYEQYF. The V gene is TRBV6-2 or TRBV6-3, the J gene TRBJ2-7; 10 bases are shared with TRBD2. Germline V lookup: CDR1 MNHEY, CDR2 SVGEGT. The V gene end was trimmed by 2 bases and the J gene end by 0 bases; junction bases not matched to a gene: 7. The CDR3 loop spans 17 amino acids.

This chain joins TRBV29-1 and TRBJ2-6; 8 bases align to TRBD1. V lost 6 bases to trimming and J lost 4 bases; unmatched junction nucleotides: 5. The germline gives CDR1 SQVTM, CDR2 ANQGSEA. This CDR3 contains 14 residues. The CDR3 DNA is TGCAGCGTCCTGGACAGGGACGGGGCCAACGTCCTGACTTTC. Translating it yields CSVLDRDGANVLTF. The full variable domain, with the rest looked up from reference TRBV29-1 and TRBJ2-6, is SAVISQKPSRDICQRGTSLTIQCQVDSQVTMMFWYRQQPGQSLTLIATANQGSEATYESGFVIDKFPISRPNLTFSTLTVSNMSPEDSSIYLCSVLDRDGANVLTFGAGSRLTVL.

Only a few counts were recorded for this clonotype. The chain links TRBV7-9 to TRBJ1-1; TRBD1 is a possible D gene (5 bases). There are 13 residues in the CDR3. CDR1 SEHNR and CDR2 FQNEAQ come from the germline V gene (reference sequence). Trimming took 2 bases from V and 6 from J, leaving 10 bases between them. CDR3 sequence (DNA): TGTGCCAGCAGCTTACTAGGGGAGTCTGAAGCTTTCTTT. Protein product: CASSLLGESEAFF.

V is TRBV20-1 and J is TRBJ1-1; D remains unclear. The ends were cut back, 0 bases at V and 8 bases at J, with 13 bases in the middle. This CDR3 has 13 residues. Germline CDR1 DFQATT, CDR2 SNEGSKA (reference sequence). CDR3 in DNA: TGCAGTGCTAGAGATCAAGTCGAGGGAGAAGCTTTCTTT. Amino acid sequence: CSARDQVEGEAFF.

V usage is TRBV5-1 and J usage is TRBJ2-2; 8 bases are shared with TRBD2. CDR3 length equals 15 residues. V gave up 4 bases and J gave up 4 bases; unmatched junction bases: 6. Germline V gives CDR1 SGHRS, CDR2 YFSETQ. In DNA, the CDR3 is TGCGCCAGCAGCCCGGGACTAGGGGCCACCGGGGAGCTGTTTTTT. It is translated as CASSPGLGATGELFF.

This clonotype showed up many times. The rearrangement uses TRBV28 and TRBJ1-1; D remains unclear. This CDR3 has 13 amino acids. V was cut by 6 bases and J by 1 base, with 9 bases left in between. Germline CDR1 is MDHEN and CDR2 is SYDVKM. CDR3 sequence reads: CASSQLGNTEAFF. In DNA, the CDR3 is TGTGCCAGCAGCCAGCTAGGGAACACTGAAGCTTTCTTT. The entire variable domain, with the rest obtained from reference TRBV28 and TRBJ1-1, is as follows: DVKVTQSSRYLVKRTGEKVFLECVQDMDHENMFWYRQDPGLGLRLIYFSYDVKMKEKGDIPEGYSVSREKKERFSLILESASTNQTSMYLCASSQLGNTEAFFGQGTRLTVV.

This clonotype was observed many times. This chain connects TRBV7-9 to TRBJ2-2; 10 bases agree with TRBD2. V trimming: 6 bases; J trimming: 7 bases; junction bases outside the gene matches: 5. Looked up from germline, CDR1 is SEHNR and CDR2 is FQNEAQ (reference sequence). The CDR3 extends over 14 amino acids. The CDR3 here is CASSLAGASGELFF. In nucleotides, the CDR3 is TGTGCCAGCAGTCTAGCGGGGGCCAGCGGGGAGCTGTTTTTT.

In regard to this clonotype: This may stem from a read error, because a much larger clone lies one nucleotide away. The chain has TRBV5-1 and TRBJ2-3, with 7 bases lining up with TRBD2. This CDR3 region has 15 residues. The V gene's germline CDR1 is SGHRS and CDR2 YFSETQ. CDR3 loop: CGSSLTAGVTDTQYF. CDR3 sequence (DNA): TGCGGCAGCAGCTTGACTGCGGGGGTTACAGATACGCAGTATTTT.